A single sample gave rise to the 3 T cell receptor beta chains below, sequenced in a study of CD8 T cells in Susac syndrome. Random hexamers were used to reverse transcribe the RNA input (roughly 0.5 to 1 ug). TCRdb called the immunoSEQ multiplex PCR reads again in MiXCR, with one record for every CDR3 protein. Of over 150,000 distinct CDR3 sequences detected, roughly 96% appear once; the ten largest clones hold roughly 0.094%. Sequenced: CD4+ T cells from PBMCs. These receptors came from a human donor with multiple sclerosis.

The rearrangement uses TRBV5-1 and TRBJ2-5; TRBD2 is a possible D gene (6 bases). The V and J ends lost 0 bases and 0 bases respectively, with 6 bases between them. Germline CDR1 SGHRS, CDR2 YFSETQ. CDR3 size: 14 residues. CDR3 sequence reads: CASSLGTNQETQYF. CDR3 coding DNA: TGCGCCAGCAGCTTGGGGACTAACCAAGAGACCCAGTACTTC.

This chain connects TRBV29-1 to TRBJ1-2; weak D call: TRBD1 (5 bases). The CDR3 has 14 residues. V was trimmed by 7 bases and J by 7 bases, leaving 22 bases between them. Germline lookup yields CDR1 SQVTM and CDR2 ANQGSEA. The CDR3 bases are TGCAGCGCCGATCCCACTGTTGGGGCCACTGGCTACACCTTC. Amino acid sequence: CSADPTVGATGYTF.

The chain recombines TRBV12-3 or TRBV12-4 with TRBJ1-5; maybe TRBD1 (5 bases). This CDR3 is built from 14 residues. Trimming left V 7 bases short and J 1 base short, with 11 bases between. This CDR3 is CASTRQGSNQPQHF. CDR3 coding DNA: TGTGCCAGCACCCGTCAGGGAAGCAATCAGCCCCAGCATTTT.